This TCR beta chain was sequenced during a study of control samples from healthy donors and cancer patients. The CDR3 consists of 13 residues. Looked up from germline, CDR1 is SGHNT and CDR2 is YYREEE (reference sequence). V lost 3 bases, J lost 7 bases, and 10 bases lay in between. Profiling relied on immunoSEQ multiplex PCR, and the TCRdb table lists in-frame clones only, not all of them. The sample includes about 180,000 clones, roughly 94% seen only once; the top ten take more than 1.1%. The clonotype originates from a woman aged 18-29 years in good health. The chain couples TRBV5-4 to TRBJ1-4; D remains unclear. Sequencing used blood. CDR3 sequence (DNA): TGTGCCAGCAGCTCAAACATAGGTGAAAAACTGTTTTTT. Protein: CASSSNIGEKLFF. The variable domain in full, with the rest retrieved from reference TRBV5-4 and TRBJ1-4, is ETGVTQSPTHLIKTRGQQVTLRCSSQSGHNTVSWYQQALGQGPQFIFQYYREEENGRGNFPPRFSGLQFPNYSSELNVNALELDDSALYLCASSSNIGEKLFFGSGTQLSVL.